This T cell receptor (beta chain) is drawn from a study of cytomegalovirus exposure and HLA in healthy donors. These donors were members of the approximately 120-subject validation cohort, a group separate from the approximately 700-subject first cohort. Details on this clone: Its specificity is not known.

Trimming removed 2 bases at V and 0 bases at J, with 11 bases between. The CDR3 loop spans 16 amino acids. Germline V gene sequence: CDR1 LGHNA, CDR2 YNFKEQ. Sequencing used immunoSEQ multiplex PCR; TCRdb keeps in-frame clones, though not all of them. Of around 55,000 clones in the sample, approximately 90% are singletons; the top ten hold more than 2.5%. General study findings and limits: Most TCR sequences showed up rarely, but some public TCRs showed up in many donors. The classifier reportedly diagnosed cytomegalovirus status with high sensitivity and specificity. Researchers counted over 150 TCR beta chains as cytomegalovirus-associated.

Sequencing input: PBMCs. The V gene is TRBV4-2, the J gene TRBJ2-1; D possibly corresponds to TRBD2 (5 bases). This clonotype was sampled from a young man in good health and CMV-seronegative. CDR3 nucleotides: TGTGCCAGCAGCCAACAGAGCGGAAGCTCCTACAATGAGCAGTTCTTC. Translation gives CASSQQSGSSYNEQFF.